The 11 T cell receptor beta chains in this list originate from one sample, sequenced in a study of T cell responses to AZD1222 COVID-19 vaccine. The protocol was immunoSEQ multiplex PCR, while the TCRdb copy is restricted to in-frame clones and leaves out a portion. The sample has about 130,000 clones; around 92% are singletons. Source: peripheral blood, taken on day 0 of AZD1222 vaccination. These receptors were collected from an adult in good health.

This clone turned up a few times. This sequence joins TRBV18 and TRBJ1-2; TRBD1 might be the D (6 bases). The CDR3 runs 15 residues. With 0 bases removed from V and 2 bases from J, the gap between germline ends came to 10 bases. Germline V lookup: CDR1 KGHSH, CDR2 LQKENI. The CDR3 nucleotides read TGTGCCAGCTCACCACCAGACAGGATGAACTATGGCTACACCTTC. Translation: CASSPPDRMNYGYTF.

DNA for the CDR3: TGTGCCACCAGTGATGAGTTCAGGGACAATGAGCAGTTCTTC. Amino acids: CATSDEFRDNEQFF. The J gene is TRBJ2-1, the V gene TRBV24-1; TRBD1 might be the D (5 bases). V was shortened by 3 bases and J by 5 bases, with 10 bases between the two germline ends. The germline V gene encodes CDR1 KGHDR and CDR2 SFDVKD. This CDR3 comprises 14 residues.

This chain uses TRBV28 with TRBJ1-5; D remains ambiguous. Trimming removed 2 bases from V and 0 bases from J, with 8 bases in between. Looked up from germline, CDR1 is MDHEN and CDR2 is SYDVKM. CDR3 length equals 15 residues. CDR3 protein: CASSLTGDSNQPQHF. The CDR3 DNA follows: TGTGCCAGCAGTTTAACCGGGGATAGCAATCAGCCCCAGCATTTT.

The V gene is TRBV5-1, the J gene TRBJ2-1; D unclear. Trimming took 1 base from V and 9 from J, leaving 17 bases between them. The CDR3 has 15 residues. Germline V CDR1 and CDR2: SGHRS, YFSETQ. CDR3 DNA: TGCGCCAGCAGCTTGTACGCGTTAGAGTGTTGTGAGCAGTTCTTC. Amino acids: CASSLYALECCEQFF. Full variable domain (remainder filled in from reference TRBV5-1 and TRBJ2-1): KAGVTQTPRYLIKTRGQQVTLSCSPISGHRSVSWYQQTPGQGLQFLFEYFSETQRNKGNFPGRFSGRQFSNSRSEMNVSTLELGDSALYLCASSLYALECCEQFFGPGTRLTVL.

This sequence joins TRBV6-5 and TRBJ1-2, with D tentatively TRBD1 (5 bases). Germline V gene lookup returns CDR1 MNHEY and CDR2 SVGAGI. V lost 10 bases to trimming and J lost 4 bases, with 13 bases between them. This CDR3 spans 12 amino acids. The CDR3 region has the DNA TGTGCCATAAGGCCGGGACCCTATGGCTACACCTTC. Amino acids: CAIRPGPYGYTF.

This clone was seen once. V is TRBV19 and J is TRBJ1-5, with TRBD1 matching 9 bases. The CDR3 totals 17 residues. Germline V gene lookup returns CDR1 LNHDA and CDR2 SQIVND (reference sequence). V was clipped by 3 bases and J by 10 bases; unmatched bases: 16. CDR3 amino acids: CASSMTNRGTGLRPQHF. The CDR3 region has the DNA TGTGCCAGTAGTATGACCAACCGCGGGACAGGGCTTCGTCCCCAGCATTTT.

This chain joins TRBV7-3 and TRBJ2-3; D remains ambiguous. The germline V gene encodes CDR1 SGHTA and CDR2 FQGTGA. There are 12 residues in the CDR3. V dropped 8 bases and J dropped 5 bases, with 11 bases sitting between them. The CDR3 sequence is CASASYGDTQYF. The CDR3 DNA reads TGTGCCAGCGCAAGTTATGGAGATACGCAGTATTTT.

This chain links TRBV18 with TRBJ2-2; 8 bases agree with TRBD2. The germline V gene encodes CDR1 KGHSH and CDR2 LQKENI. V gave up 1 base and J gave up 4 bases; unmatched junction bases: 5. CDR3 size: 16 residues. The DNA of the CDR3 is TGTGCCAGCTCACCACGCGGCGGGAGGTTCACCGGGGAGCTGTTTTTT. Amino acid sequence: CASSPRGGRFTGELFF.

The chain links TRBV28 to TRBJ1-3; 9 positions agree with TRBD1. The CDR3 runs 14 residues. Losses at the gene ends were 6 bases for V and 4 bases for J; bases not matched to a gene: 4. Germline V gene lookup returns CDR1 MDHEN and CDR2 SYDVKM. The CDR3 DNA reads TGTGCCAGCAGACCCGGGACAGGGGGAAACACCATATATTTT. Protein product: CASRPGTGGNTIYF.

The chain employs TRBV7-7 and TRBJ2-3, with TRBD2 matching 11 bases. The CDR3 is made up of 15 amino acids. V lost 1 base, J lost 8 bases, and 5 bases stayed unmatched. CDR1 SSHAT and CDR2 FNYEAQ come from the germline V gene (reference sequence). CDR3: CASSLGGLAGGTQYF. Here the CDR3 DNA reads TGTGCCAGCAGCTTAGGCGGGCTAGCGGGAGGTACGCAGTATTTT.

CDR3 in DNA: TGTGCCAGCAGTTACTCCTTCCTTCAGTACAATGAGCAGTTCTTC. This gives the protein CASSYSFLQYNEQFF. The chain joins TRBV6-5 to TRBJ2-1; D is ambiguous. This CDR3 is built from 15 residues. Trimming stripped 0 bases from V and 4 bases from J, with 10 bases between. Germline CDR1 and CDR2: MNHEY and SVGAGI.